The 13 T cell receptor beta chains listed next were all sequenced from one sample in a study of tissue T cells after allogeneic stem cell transplantation. Steroid-refractory graft-versus-host disease after allogeneic hematopoietic cell transplant qualified adults for prospective research-autopsy enrollment. Data came from immunoSEQ multiplex PCR; TCRdb stores just in-frame clones and leaves some out. The sample records over 3,000 clones, approximately 75% being singletons. Specimen: small intestine tissue, collected at autopsy. These TCRs come from a male patient aged 60 or over with steroid-refractory graft-versus-host disease after an allogeneic stem cell transplant. Some T cells may have come from the graft donor.

The rearrangement links TRBV19 to TRBJ2-1, with TRBD1 matching over 7 bases. The CDR3 covers 14 residues. In germline, CDR1 is LNHDA, CDR2 SQIVND (reference sequence). J lost 7 bases, V lost 5 bases, and 8 bases had no gene match. CDR3 sequence: CASSRDRVGNEQFF. CDR3 bases: TGTGCCAGTAGTCGTGACAGGGTGGGAAATGAGCAGTTCTTC. Complete variable domain (other parts from reference TRBV19 and TRBJ2-1): DGGITQSPKYLFRKEGQNVTLSCEQNLNHDAMYWYRQDPGQGLRLIYYSQIVNDFQKGDIAEGYSVSREKKESFPLTVTSAQKNPTAFYLCASSRDRVGNEQFFGPGTRLTVL.

The chain has TRBV7-9 and TRBJ2-3; 8 nucleotides match TRBD2. V was clipped by 6 bases and J by 2 bases; unmatched bases: 13. The CDR3 covers 17 residues. Per the germline V gene, CDR1 is SEHNR and CDR2 is FQNEAQ (reference sequence). The CDR3 DNA reads TGTGCCAGCAGAGATCCCTGGCGGGGGGCCGCCACAGATACGCAGTATTTT. Translated, it gives CASRDPWRGAATDTQYF.

The V call is TRBV7-3, the J call TRBJ2-3; 8 bases are a match to TRBD2. Trimming took 3 bases from V and 2 from J; bases not matched to a gene: 4. The CDR3 loop spans 15 amino acids. Germline CDR1 reads SGHTA; CDR2 reads FQGTGA. CDR3 DNA sequence: TGTGCCAGCAGCTTTATTAGCGGGGCCACAGATACGCAGTATTTT. Translating gives CASSFISGATDTQYF.

The J gene is TRBJ2-7, the V gene TRBV7-2; maybe TRBD2 (5 bases). Germline CDR1 reads SGHTA; CDR2 reads FQGNSA. CDR3 length equals 15 residues. Trimming removed 1 base from V and 1 base from J, with 11 bases in between. The CDR3 coding sequence is TGTGCCAGCAGCTTAGATAGTTGGGAGTCCTACGAGCAGTACTTC. This gives the protein CASSLDSWESYEQYF.

There are a few counts of this clone. J is TRBJ2-2 and V is TRBV5-4; TRBD1 matches at 7 bases. The CDR3 consists of 16 residues. Trimming cost V 3 bases and J 2 bases; bases outside gene matches: 7. Germline V lookup: CDR1 SGHNT, CDR2 YYREEE (reference sequence). This CDR3 is CASSSGQELNTGELFF. CDR3 nucleotides: TGTGCCAGCAGCTCTGGACAGGAACTTAACACCGGGGAGCTGTTTTTT.

The CDR3 loop is CAWSRYGDTDTQYF. The CDR3 coding sequence is TGTGCCTGGAGTAGATATGGCGACACAGATACGCAGTATTTT. The chain carries TRBV30 and TRBJ2-3; D gene uncertain. V shed 2 bases and J shed 2 bases, with 11 bases lying between them. This CDR3 spans 14 amino acids. Germline V CDR1 and CDR2: GTSNPN, SVGIG (reference sequence). The full variable domain, its missing parts supplied by reference TRBV30 and TRBJ2-3, is SQTIHQWPATLVQPVGSPLSLECTVEGTSNPNLYWYRQAAGRGLQLLFYSVGIGQISSEVPQNLSASRPQDRQFILSSKKLLLSDSGFYLCAWSRYGDTDTQYFGPGTRLTVL.

This sequence joins TRBV4-1 and TRBJ2-1; possibly TRBD2 for D (7 bases). Germline CDR1 and CDR2: MGHRA and YSYEKL. Trimming shortened V by 4 bases and J by 3 bases, and 13 bases separated the two germline ends. This CDR3 comprises 15 residues. CDR3 sequence: CASSLGGLRYNEQFF. The CDR3 coding sequence is TGCGCCAGCAGCCTGGGGGGGCTACGCTACAATGAGCAGTTCTTC.

This chain connects TRBV28 to TRBJ2-5, with 9 bases that match TRBD2. The J segment lost 2 bases and the V segment lost 5 bases, leaving 15 bases of the junction unmatched. This CDR3 has 18 amino acids. Germline V gene sequence: CDR1 MDHEN, CDR2 SYDVKM. For the CDR3, the DNA is TGTGCCAGCAGTATGTTAGCGGGGGTCGCGGATGATCAAGAGACCCAGTACTTC. Translation: CASSMLAGVADDQETQYF.

This rearrangement joins TRBV27 to TRBJ2-7; TRBD1 is a possible D gene (6 bases). There are 17 residues in the CDR3. CDR1 and CDR2 from the germline V gene are MNHEY and SMNVEV (reference sequence). The germline V and J ends were trimmed by 8 bases and 3 bases, with 26 bases remaining between them. CDR3 amino acids: CASPPPTGPTGYYEQYF. CDR3 DNA sequence: TGTGCCAGCCCACCACCAACTGGCCCAACAGGGTACTACGAGCAGTACTTC.

V usage is TRBV5-1 and J usage is TRBJ1-6; 7 positions match TRBD1. Unmatched junction bases numbered 8, after V lost 4 bases and J lost 7 bases. The CDR3 sequence is 15 residues long. Germline CDR1 SGHRS, CDR2 YFSETQ. CDR3 loop: CASSGGTENNSPLHF. DNA of the CDR3: TGCGCCAGCAGCGGCGGGACAGAAAACAATTCACCCCTCCACTTT.

The chain combines TRBV7-2 with TRBJ1-4, with 8 bases that match TRBD1. This CDR3 comprises 15 residues. Germline loops: CDR1 SGHTA, CDR2 FQGNSA. V gave up 4 bases and J gave up 4 bases; unmatched junction bases: 5. In DNA, the CDR3 is TGTGCCAGCAGCTCCGGACAGGGCCTTAATGAAAAACTGTTTTTT. This gives the protein CASSSGQGLNEKLFF.

The chain recombines TRBV5-1 with TRBJ2-3; D is undetermined. Germline V gives CDR1 SGHRS, CDR2 YFSETQ. V shed 0 bases and J shed 0 bases, with 11 bases lying between them. The length of the CDR3 is 16 residues. In DNA form, the CDR3 reads TGCGCCAGCAGCTTGGGAACAGTAACTAGCACAGATACGCAGTATTTT. Protein: CASSLGTVTSTDTQYF.

This sequence joins TRBV23-1 and TRBJ1-5; tentatively, D is TRBD1 (5 bases). TRBV23-1 has ORF status, its function being uncertain. The CDR3 extends over 13 amino acids. The V end was cut by 3 bases, the J end by 6 bases, with 9 bases between. CDR3: CASSHRVSQPQHF. The DNA for the CDR3 is TGCGCCAGCAGTCACAGGGTAAGTCAGCCCCAGCATTTT.